Presented here are 17 T cell receptor beta chains from one specimen sequenced in a study of CD8 T cells in Susac syndrome. The authors reverse transcribed roughly 0.5 to 1 ug RNA with random hexamers. TCRdb fed the immunoSEQ multiplex PCR reads into MiXCR, producing one record per CDR3 protein. There are fewer than 150,000 distinct CDR3 sequences in the sample; about 90% occur only once, and approximately 0.24% lies in the top ten. The sample taken for sequencing was CD8+ T cells from PBMCs. These receptors were collected from a human donor with multiple sclerosis.

The J gene is TRBJ2-7, the V gene TRBV11-2; D is unresolved. This CDR3 is 13 amino acids long. V was shortened by 5 bases and J by 3 bases, with 11 bases between the two germline ends. Germline V gene sequence: CDR1 SGHAT, CDR2 FQNNGV. CDR3 sequence reads: CASSPPDHYEQYF. The CDR3 DNA reads TGTGCCAGCAGCCCTCCGGATCACTACGAGCAGTACTTC. Variable domain in full (rest from reference TRBV11-2 and TRBJ2-7): EAGVAQSPRYKIIEKRQSVAFWCNPISGHATLYWYQQILGQGPKLLIQFQNNGVVDDSQLPKDRFSAERLKGVDSTLKIQPAKLEDSAVYLCASSPPDHYEQYFGPGTRLTVT.

The V gene is TRBV13, the J gene TRBJ2-1; D might be TRBD2 (7 bases). There are 15 residues in the CDR3. The germline V gene has CDR1 PRHDT and CDR2 FYEKMQ (reference sequence). The V end lost 2 bases, the J end lost 2 bases, and 10 bases lay between the germline ends. DNA for the CDR3: TGTGCCAGCAGCTTAAGGGGGAGGGCCTACAATGAGCAGTTCTTC. Its translation: CASSLRGRAYNEQFF.

This chain uses TRBV29-1 with TRBJ2-1, with 7 bases aligning to TRBD1. The CDR3 length is 12 residues. Germline CDR1 SQVTM, CDR2 ANQGSEA. J gave up 6 bases and V 7 bases, and 6 bases lay outside the gene matches. The CDR3 nucleotides are TGCAGCGCCAGACAGGGCGGCAATGAGCAGTTCTTC. Translation gives CSARQGGNEQFF.

This chain connects TRBV29-1 to TRBJ2-7; 9 bases match TRBD1. Trimming cost V 4 bases and J 5 bases; bases outside gene matches: 9. Per germline, CDR1 SQVTM and CDR2 ANQGSEA. The CDR3 spans 14 residues. The CDR3: CSVGPRDREDEQYF. CDR3 coding DNA: TGCAGCGTTGGACCCCGGGACAGGGAGGACGAGCAGTACTTC.

V gene TRBV12-2 combines with J gene TRBJ1-2. TRBV12-2 is given as a pseudogene. The CDR3 length is 14 residues. The CDR3 sequence: CASRLVQGSYGYTF. The DNA for the CDR3 is TGTGCAAGTCGCTTAGTTCAAGGGAGCTATGGCTACACCTTC.

This rearrangement joins TRBV7-9 to TRBJ1-1; the D is unclear. CDR3 length equals 13 residues. Trimming pared 5 bases from V and 0 bases from J, leaving 7 bases between. Germline lookup yields CDR1 SEHNR and CDR2 FQNEAQ (reference sequence). CDR3: CASSPLMNTEAFF. The CDR3 DNA reads TGTGCCAGCAGCCCCCTCATGAACACTGAAGCTTTCTTT.

The V and J genes are TRBV30 and TRBJ2-7, with a tentative D call TRBD1 (6 bases). Germline CDR1 is GTSNPN and CDR2 is SVGIG (reference sequence). Trimming left V 4 bases short and J 2 bases short, with 12 bases between. The CDR3 covers 13 residues. CDR3 sequence reads: CAWTQGITYEQYF. For the CDR3, the DNA is TGTGCCTGGACCCAGGGGATTACCTACGAGCAGTACTTC.

V and J are TRBV7-9 and TRBJ2-3; D is ambiguous. Trimming stripped 1 base from V and 2 bases from J, with 7 bases between. The length of the CDR3 is 14 residues. Germline V gene data show CDR1 as SEHNR and CDR2 as FQNEAQ (reference sequence). The CDR3 loop is CASSLVAVTDTQYF. In DNA, the CDR3 is TGTGCCAGCAGCTTAGTAGCAGTCACAGATACGCAGTATTTT.

The genes are TRBV29-1 and TRBJ2-3; 10 bases are shared with TRBD2. The CDR3 covers 15 residues. Germline V gene lookup returns CDR1 SQVTM and CDR2 ANQGSEA. Unmatched junction bases numbered 8, after V lost 4 bases and J lost 4 bases. CDR3 amino acids: CSVVSLAGAPDTQYF. As DNA, the CDR3 is TGCAGCGTTGTCTCCCTAGCGGGAGCCCCAGATACGCAGTATTTT.

The chain combines TRBV14 with TRBJ1-1; D ambiguous. The V and J ends lost 0 bases and 0 bases respectively, with 5 bases between them. CDR3 length equals 14 residues. Germline CDR1 and CDR2: SGHDN and FVKESK. The CDR3 here is CASSQDRLNTEAFF. For the CDR3, the DNA is TGTGCCAGCAGCCAAGACAGGTTGAACACTGAAGCTTTCTTT.

The chain combines TRBV4-1 with TRBJ2-7; 7 bases line up with TRBD2. This CDR3 is 16 amino acids long. Trimming cost V 2 bases and J 6 bases; bases outside gene matches: 13. Germline V gene data show CDR1 as MGHRA and CDR2 as YSYEKL. In DNA, the CDR3 is TGCGCCAGCAGCCAAATGGGCGGGAGCCCTGGGACCGAGCAGTACTTC. Protein: CASSQMGGSPGTEQYF.

The chain carries TRBV4-3 and TRBJ2-7; D might be TRBD1 (5 bases). The germline V and J ends were trimmed by 0 bases and 3 bases, with 9 bases remaining between them. Germline loops: CDR1 LGHNA, CDR2 YSLEER. The CDR3 has 14 amino acids. CDR3 nucleotides: TGCGCCAGCAGCCAAGATGGGCAGGGCTACGAGCAGTACTTC. Translating gives CASSQDGQGYEQYF.

The chain links TRBV14 to TRBJ2-3, with 9 bases matching TRBD2. The CDR3 totals 16 residues. Germline V lookup: CDR1 SGHDN, CDR2 FVKESK. The V gene end was trimmed by 1 base and the J gene end by 4 bases; junction bases not matched to a gene: 6. The CDR3 coding sequence is TGTGCCAGCAGCCAAGGGGTGGTAGCGGGAGCAGATACGCAGTATTTT. Translation: CASSQGVVAGADTQYF.

The V gene is TRBV20-1, the J gene TRBJ2-1; D possibly uses TRBD1 or TRBD2 (5 bases each). The CDR3 runs to 16 residues. V was pared by 4 bases and J by 9 bases, with 25 bases between. The V gene's germline CDR1 is DFQATT and CDR2 SNEGSKA (reference sequence). CDR3: CSATRAGTRHRGEQFF. DNA for the CDR3: TGCAGTGCTACTCGTGCCGGGACCCGACATAGGGGTGAGCAGTTCTTC.

This clonotype was recorded only once. CDR3 region: CAVWEGNTGELFF. CDR3 nucleotides: TGTGCCGTCTGGGAAGGAAACACCGGGGAGCTGTTTTTT. This rearrangement joins TRBV27 to TRBJ2-2; unclear D gene. Germline CDR1 is MNHEY and CDR2 is SMNVEV (reference sequence). CDR3 length equals 13 residues. Trimming shortened V by 11 bases and J by 2 bases, and 12 bases separated the two germline ends.

V usage is TRBV29-1 and J usage is TRBJ2-5; 8 nucleotides align to TRBD1. The CDR3 is 15 residues long. V lost 3 bases and J lost 0; bases outside the gene matches: 6. CDR1 is SQVTM, CDR2 ANQGSEA, per germline. CDR3 amino acids: CSVDGQGVNQETQYF. The CDR3 DNA sequence: TGCAGCGTTGACGGACAGGGAGTGAACCAAGAGACCCAGTACTTC.

CDR3 DNA: TGTGCCAGCAGCCCCTTTGACGGGAGCGGGGACCTGACTTTC. It specifies CASSPFDGSGDLTF. This chain joins TRBV12-3 or TRBV12-4 and TRBJ2-6; 7 nucleotides agree with TRBD2. The CDR3 totals 14 residues. J was trimmed by 15 bases and V by 6 bases; bases with no gene match: 14.